A selection of T cell receptor beta chains follows, all from one sample in a study of blood T cell repertoires in COVID-19. Data came from immunoSEQ multiplex PCR; TCRdb stores just in-frame clones and leaves some out. In the table there are about 230,000 clones, about 82% of which are singletons. Material: peripheral blood. The source of these receptors is a man aged 50 to 60 with COVID-19, enrolled during active disease. The CDR3 runs from the conserved cysteine through the conserved F or W. D genes are given only for firm matches.

length: 18; V: TRBV11-2; D: TRBD2; J: TRBJ2-7; CDR3: CASSQIGRQRGVAYEQYF
length: 16; V: TRBV10-3; D: TRBD1; J: TRBJ1-2; CDR3: CAIKRGTGGEVTGYTF
length: 13; V: TRBV6-5; D: -; J: TRBJ2-3; CDR3: CASRRAGTDTQYF
length: 15; V: TRBV18; D: -; J: TRBJ2-6; CDR3: CASSLGASGANVLTF
length: 13; V: TRBV5-1; D: -; J: TRBJ1-1; CDR3: CASRQEGGLGAFF
length: 15; V: TRBV19; D: TRBD2; J: TRBJ2-1; CDR3: CASSIAGTNNNEQFF
length: 15; V: TRBV9; D: TRBD1; J: TRBJ1-1; CDR3: CASTRQGQMNTEAFF
length: 15; V: TRBV19; D: TRBD1; J: TRBJ2-7; CDR3: CASSKPGQGRYEQYF
length: 14; V: TRBV28; D: -; J: TRBJ1-2; CDR3: CASSTVDRNYGYTF
length: 16; V: TRBV7-3; D: TRBD2; J: TRBJ2-1; CDR3: CASSLVGRGNYNEQFF
length: 14; V: TRBV21-1; D: -; J: TRBJ1-2; CDR3: CASSKSPTGYGYTF
length: 17; V: TRBV28; D: TRBD1; J: TRBJ1-5; CDR3: CASSLPRGLRGNQPQHF
length: 12; V: TRBV28; D: -; J: TRBJ1-2; CDR3: CASSLGGVGYTF
length: 14; V: TRBV29-1; D: TRBD1; J: TRBJ1-2; CDR3: CSVSGTGVFYGYTF
length: 13; V: TRBV23-1; D: -; J: TRBJ2-5; CDR3: CASRRVLGETQYF
length: 14; V: TRBV19; D: -; J: TRBJ1-3; CDR3: CATLQWSSGNTIYF
length: 14; V: TRBV5-1; D: -; J: TRBJ2-2; CDR3: CASSLPQYTGELFF
length: 13; V: TRBV6-5; D: -; J: TRBJ2-1; CDR3: CASRLGAYNEQFF
length: 14; V: TRBV3-1/TRBV3-2; D: -; J: TRBJ2-7; CDR3: CASSQDPFIYEQYF
length: 16; V: TRBV6-4; D: -; J: TRBJ2-2; CDR3: CASSDSGAANTGELFF
length: 17; V: TRBV6-1; D: TRBD1; J: TRBJ1-6; CDR3: CASSEAMAGGYNSPLHF
length: 13; V: TRBV6-5; D: -; J: TRBJ2-7; CDR3: CASTKPGVYEQYF
length: 15; V: TRBV7-3; D: -; J: TRBJ2-3; CDR3: CASSLIARATDTQYF
length: 15; V: TRBV7-2; D: -; J: TRBJ1-3; CDR3: CASSLASQVGNTIYF
length: 13; V: TRBV21-1; D: -; J: TRBJ2-7; CDR3: CASSKESDYEQYF
length: 19; V: TRBV5-6; D: TRBD2; J: TRBJ2-2; CDR3: CASSFSGGATRTNTGELFF
length: 15; V: TRBV7-2; D: TRBD1; J: TRBJ2-7; CDR3: CASSLNEDRVYEQYF
length: 16; V: TRBV7-6; D: TRBD1; J: TRBJ1-1; CDR3: CASSLRQGSMDTEAFF
length: 16; V: TRBV5-8; D: TRBD1; J: TRBJ1-2; CDR3: CASSLSGTETGYGYTF
length: 13; V: TRBV5-1; D: -; J: TRBJ2-7; CDR3: CASSLGSTYEQYF
length: 17; V: TRBV12-5; D: -; J: TRBJ1-1; CDR3: CASGPLASPDPNTEAFF
length: 21; V: TRBV28; D: TRBD2; J: TRBJ2-1; CDR3: CASSFYSGGIPRLSSYNEQFF
length: 16; V: TRBV28; D: TRBD1; J: TRBJ1-2; CDR3: CASTPQGGRGAYGYTF
length: 13; V: TRBV2; D: TRBD1; J: TRBJ1-2; CDR3: CASRNDRASGYTF
length: 15; V: TRBV7-9; D: -; J: TRBJ2-1; CDR3: CASSFHRQGKNEQFF
length: 13; V: TRBV6-5; D: -; J: TRBJ1-2; CDR3: CASSYRVGYGYTF
length: 14; V: TRBV6-1; D: -; J: TRBJ1-2; CDR3: CASSEVVGDYGYTF
length: 15; V: TRBV9; D: TRBD2; J: TRBJ2-5; CDR3: CASSVSSGGRETQYF
length: 13; V: TRBV15; D: TRBD1; J: TRBJ1-1; CDR3: CATSREETGDAFF
length: 14; V: TRBV5-4; D: -; J: TRBJ1-6; CDR3: CASSIQAPNSPLHF
length: 14; V: TRBV7-9; D: -; J: TRBJ1-5; CDR3: CASSAFGGNQPQHF
length: 16; V: TRBV3-1/TRBV3-2; D: -; J: TRBJ2-2; CDR3: CASSQESTANTGELFF
length: 15; V: TRBV3-1/TRBV3-2; D: -; J: TRBJ1-1; CDR3: CASSQADRRNTEAFF
length: 14; V: TRBV4-3; D: -; J: TRBJ1-4; CDR3: CASSSRGSRQKLFF
length: 15; V: TRBV18; D: TRBD1; J: TRBJ1-1; CDR3: CASSQEQGVRTEAFF
length: 13; V: TRBV10-3; D: TRBD2; J: TRBJ2-1; CDR3: CAISQRGGNEQFF
length: 14; V: TRBV27; D: -; J: TRBJ1-6; CDR3: CASSGSGNNSPLHF
length: 16; V: TRBV7-2; D: -; J: TRBJ2-3; CDR3: CASSSSGPRVADTQYF
length: 14; V: TRBV3-1/TRBV3-2; D: -; J: TRBJ1-2; CDR3: CASSQLPANYGYTF
length: 18; V: TRBV14; D: TRBD2; J: TRBJ2-3; CDR3: CASSVRRLAGGGTDTQYF